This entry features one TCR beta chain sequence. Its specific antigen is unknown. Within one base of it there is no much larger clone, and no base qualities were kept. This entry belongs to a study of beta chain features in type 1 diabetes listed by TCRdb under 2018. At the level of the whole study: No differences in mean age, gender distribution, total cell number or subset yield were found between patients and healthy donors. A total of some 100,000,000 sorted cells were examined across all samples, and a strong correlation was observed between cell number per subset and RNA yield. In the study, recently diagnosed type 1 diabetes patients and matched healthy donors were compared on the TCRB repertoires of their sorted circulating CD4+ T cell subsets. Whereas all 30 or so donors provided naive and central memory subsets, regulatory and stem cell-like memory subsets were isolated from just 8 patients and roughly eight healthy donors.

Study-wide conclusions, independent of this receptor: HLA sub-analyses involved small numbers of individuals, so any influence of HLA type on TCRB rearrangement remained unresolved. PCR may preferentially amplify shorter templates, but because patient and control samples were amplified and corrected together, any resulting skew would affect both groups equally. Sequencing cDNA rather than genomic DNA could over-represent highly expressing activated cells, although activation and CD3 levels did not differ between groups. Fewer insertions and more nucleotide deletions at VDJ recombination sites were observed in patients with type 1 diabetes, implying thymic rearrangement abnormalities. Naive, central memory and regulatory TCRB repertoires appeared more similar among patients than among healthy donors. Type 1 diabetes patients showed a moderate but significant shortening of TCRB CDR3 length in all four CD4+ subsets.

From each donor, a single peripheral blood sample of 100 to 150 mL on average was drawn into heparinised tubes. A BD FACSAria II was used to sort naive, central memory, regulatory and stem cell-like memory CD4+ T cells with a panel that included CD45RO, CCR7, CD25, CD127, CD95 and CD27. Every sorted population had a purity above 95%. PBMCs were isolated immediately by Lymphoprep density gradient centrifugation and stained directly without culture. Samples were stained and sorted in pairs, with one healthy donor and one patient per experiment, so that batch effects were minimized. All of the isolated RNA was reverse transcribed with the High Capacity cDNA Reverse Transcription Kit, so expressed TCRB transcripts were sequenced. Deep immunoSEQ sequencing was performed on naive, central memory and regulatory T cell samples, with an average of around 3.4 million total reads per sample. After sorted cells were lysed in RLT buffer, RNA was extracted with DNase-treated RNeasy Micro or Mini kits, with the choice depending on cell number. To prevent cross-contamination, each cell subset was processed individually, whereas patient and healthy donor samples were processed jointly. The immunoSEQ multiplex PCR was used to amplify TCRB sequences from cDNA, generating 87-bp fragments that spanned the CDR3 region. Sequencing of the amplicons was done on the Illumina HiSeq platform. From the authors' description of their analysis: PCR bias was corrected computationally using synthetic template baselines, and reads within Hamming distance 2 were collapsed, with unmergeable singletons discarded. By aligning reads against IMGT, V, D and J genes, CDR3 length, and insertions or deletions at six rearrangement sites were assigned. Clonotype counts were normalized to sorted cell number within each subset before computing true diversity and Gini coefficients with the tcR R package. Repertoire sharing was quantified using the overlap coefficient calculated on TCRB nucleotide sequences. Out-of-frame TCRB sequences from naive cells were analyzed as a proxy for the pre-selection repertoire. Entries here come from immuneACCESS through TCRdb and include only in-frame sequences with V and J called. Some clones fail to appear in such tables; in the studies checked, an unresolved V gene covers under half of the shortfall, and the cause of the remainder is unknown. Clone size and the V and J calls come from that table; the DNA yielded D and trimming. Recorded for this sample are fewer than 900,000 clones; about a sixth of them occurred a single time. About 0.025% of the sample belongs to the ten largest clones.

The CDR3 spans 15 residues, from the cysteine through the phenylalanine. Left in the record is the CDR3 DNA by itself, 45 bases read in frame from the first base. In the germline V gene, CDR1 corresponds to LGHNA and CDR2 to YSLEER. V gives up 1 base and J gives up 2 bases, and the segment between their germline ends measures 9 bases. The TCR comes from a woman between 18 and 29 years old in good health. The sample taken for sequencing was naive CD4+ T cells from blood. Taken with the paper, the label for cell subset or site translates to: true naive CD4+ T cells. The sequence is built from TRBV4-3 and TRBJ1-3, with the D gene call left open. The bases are TGCGCCAGCAGCCAAGGGGGAGGGCCTGGAAACACCATATATTTT. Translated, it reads CASSQGGGPGNTIYF.